The next 25 T cell receptor beta chains were all read from a single sample in a study of blood T cell repertoires in COVID-19. TCRdb keeps only in-frame clones here, not all; method: immunoSEQ multiplex PCR. The table lists about 290,000 clones, 89% of them singletons. The sequencing sample was made of PBMCs or T cells enriched from blood (not recorded which). These receptors originate from a woman in her thirties or forties who had recovered from COVID-19.

The rearrangement links TRBV5-6 to TRBJ1-2; D might be TRBD1 (5 bases). This CDR3 comprises 14 residues. Per germline, CDR1 SGHDT and CDR2 YYEEEE. The V end was cut by 1 base, the J end by 0 bases, with 7 bases between. CDR3 protein: CASSLTGSNYGYTF. In DNA, the CDR3 is TGTGCCAGCAGCTTGACAGGCTCTAACTATGGCTACACCTTC.

The chain recombines TRBV5-1 with TRBJ2-7; maybe TRBD2 (5 bases). V shed 3 bases and J shed 3 bases, with 10 bases lying between them. Germline-derived CDR1 and CDR2 are SGHRS and YFSETQ. The CDR3 totals 13 residues. The CDR3 sequence is CASSSEGVYEQYF. DNA for the CDR3: TGCGCCAGCAGCTCTGAGGGAGTCTACGAGCAGTACTTC.

The V gene is TRBV11-2, the J gene TRBJ1-4; TRBD1 might be the D (6 bases). The CDR3 extends over 14 amino acids. Germline CDR1 reads SGHAT; CDR2 reads FQNNGV. The V end was cut by 6 bases, the J end by 5 bases, with 13 bases between. DNA for the CDR3: TGTGCCAGCAGGTGGCAGGGGAGAAATGAAAAACTGTTTTTT. Amino acids: CASRWQGRNEKLFF.

This sequence joins TRBV21-1 and TRBJ1-1; TRBD1, as called in the table, went unchecked against the DNA. TRBV21-1 represents a pseudogene. CDR3 length: 19 amino acids. CDR3 coding DNA: TGTGCCAGCAGCTATAAAGAAAGAATAAGGGATAGACAGGGGGCTGAAGCTTTCTTT. It translates to CASSYKERIRDRQGAEAFF.

CDR3 DNA: TGTGCCAGCAGCTTGGGAGACAGGGGCAGACAGCCCCAGCATTTT. This sequence encodes CASSLGDRGRQPQHF. The rearrangement uses TRBV5-8 and TRBJ1-5; TRBD1 aligns across 8 bases. Germline values: CDR1 SGHTS, CDR2 YDEGEE. V trimming: 0 bases; J trimming: 7 bases; junction bases outside the gene matches: 6. The CDR3 sequence is 15 residues long.

The chain employs TRBV5-5 and TRBJ2-1, with 8 positions matching TRBD1. CDR3 length equals 18 residues. Germline loops: CDR1 SGHKS, CDR2 YYEKEE (reference sequence). V trimming: 1 base; J trimming: 2 bases; junction bases outside the gene matches: 11. CDR3 sequence: CASSLSRQGSHTYNEQFF. As DNA, the CDR3 is TGTGCCAGCAGCTTGTCGCGACAGGGGTCACATACCTACAATGAGCAGTTCTTC.

The chain combines TRBV5-1 with TRBJ1-2, with TRBD1 as a possible D gene (5 bases). Germline CDR1 is SGHRS and CDR2 is YFSETQ. The CDR3 is 15 residues long. V lost 0 bases and J 4 bases, leaving 13 bases between the germline ends. The CDR3 DNA is TGCGCCAGCAGCTTGGGTCCGGGACTGAGCTATGGCTACACCTTC. As protein: CASSLGPGLSYGYTF.

The rearrangement joins TRBV14 to TRBJ2-7, with 9 bases aligning to TRBD1. The CDR3 loop spans 15 amino acids. Germline V gives CDR1 SGHDN, CDR2 FVKESK. Trimming removed 4 bases from V and 2 bases from J; junction bases left unmatched: 6. The CDR3 DNA is TGTGCCAGCAGCCTGCCGGGACAGGGCGCCTACGAGCAGTACTTC. Its translation: CASSLPGQGAYEQYF.

The V gene is TRBV5-1, the J gene TRBJ1-2; the D is unclear. The ends were cut back, 0 bases at V and 0 bases at J, with 9 bases in the middle. This CDR3 comprises 15 residues. Per germline, CDR1 SGHRS and CDR2 YFSETQ. The chain's CDR3 is CASSLGEGANYGYTF. The CDR3 nucleotides read TGCGCCAGCAGCTTGGGGGAGGGAGCTAACTATGGCTACACCTTC.

The chain uses TRBV6-2 or TRBV6-3 and TRBJ1-5; unclear D gene. V gave up 0 bases and J gave up 2 bases, with 11 bases separating them. The CDR3 is 16 amino acids. Germline assignment: CDR1 MNHEY and CDR2 SVGEGT. CDR3 DNA: TGTGCCAGCAGTTACTCGACTTCGACCGGCAATCAGCCCCAGCATTTT. This sequence encodes CASSYSTSTGNQPQHF.

The rearrangement uses TRBV27 and TRBJ1-1; D gene uncertain. The CDR3 runs 15 residues. Germline V gene lookup returns CDR1 MNHEY and CDR2 SMNVEV (reference sequence). Deletions cut 5 bases from V and 0 bases from J, with 13 bases between. The CDR3 coding sequence is TGTGCCAGCAGTGGAAACAGCCCCATGAACACTGAAGCTTTCTTT. Translation gives CASSGNSPMNTEAFF.

The V gene is TRBV3-1 (or the pseudogene TRBV3-2), the J gene TRBJ2-5, with 12 bases lining up with TRBD2. V lost 6 bases to trimming and J lost 4 bases; unmatched junction nucleotides: 9. Germline CDR1 is LGHDT and CDR2 is YNNKEL (reference sequence). This CDR3 has 16 amino acids. CDR3 DNA sequence: TGTGCCAGCAGACGGACTAGCGGGGCCCTCAGAGAGACCCAGTACTTC. This gives the protein CASRRTSGALRETQYF.

The chain uses TRBV6-2 or TRBV6-3 and TRBJ2-3; maybe TRBD2 (6 bases). This CDR3 has 16 residues. V lost 4 bases and J lost 6, with 20 bases in between. The germline V gene encodes CDR1 MNHEY and CDR2 SVGEGT. The CDR3 bases are TGTGCCAGCAGTTCCCCCCACCGCCTAGCGTCCGATACGCAGTATTTT. This codes for CASSSPHRLASDTQYF.

The chain carries TRBV7-9 and TRBJ1-2, with 10 nucleotides matching TRBD1. Germline V gene sequence: CDR1 SEHNR, CDR2 FQNEAQ (reference sequence). V shed 4 bases, J shed 4 bases, and the junction held 0 bases outside the gene matches. The CDR3 has 13 amino acids. CDR3 protein: CASSWTGGYGYTF. DNA for the CDR3: TGTGCCAGCAGCTGGACAGGGGGCTATGGCTACACCTTC.

This clone was seen a single time. The V gene is TRBV30, the J gene TRBJ1-4; TRBD1 is a possible D gene (6 bases). Germline V gives CDR1 GTSNPN, CDR2 SVGIG (reference sequence). This CDR3 comprises 14 residues. Deletions cut 0 bases from V and 6 bases from J, with 11 bases between. CDR3 nucleotide sequence: TGTGCCTGGAGTGTACGCCAGGGGTATGAAAAACTGTTTTTT. It encodes CAWSVRQGYEKLFF.

The J gene is TRBJ2-3, the V gene TRBV19, with 7 bases fitting TRBD2. Germline V gene sequence: CDR1 LNHDA, CDR2 SQIVND (reference sequence). The CDR3 runs to 13 residues. Trimming at V came to 5 bases and at J to 6 bases, leaving 5 bases not matched to a gene. CDR3 in amino acids: CASSLRTSDTQYF. The CDR3 DNA reads TGTGCCAGTAGTCTACGGACTAGTGATACGCAGTATTTT.

This chain links TRBV2 with TRBJ1-1; 8 nucleotides agree with TRBD1. The CDR3 has 15 residues. Germline CDR1 and CDR2: SNHLY and FYNNEI. The V and J ends lost 3 bases and 1 base, in that order; junction bases with no gene match: 4. The DNA of the CDR3 is TGTGCCAGCAGTGACCTCGGACAGGGGAACACTGAAGCTTTCTTT. The encoded protein is CASSDLGQGNTEAFF.

This clone is a singleton in its sample. V is TRBV6-1 and J is TRBJ1-1; D not resolved. In germline, CDR1 is MNHNS, CDR2 SASEGT. With 2 bases removed from V and 6 bases from J, the gap between germline ends came to 22 bases. This CDR3 contains 17 residues. In nucleotides, the CDR3 is TGTGCCAGCAGTGAAACAGTTAGAGCGGTGAAATCACCTGAAGCTTTCTTT. As protein: CASSETVRAVKSPEAFF.

This clone is a singleton in its sample. The chain couples TRBV18 to TRBJ1-3; 8 bases are a match to TRBD1. This CDR3 contains 13 residues. Germline V gives CDR1 KGHSH, CDR2 LQKENI. Losses at the gene ends were 5 bases for V and 8 bases for J; bases not matched to a gene: 5. The CDR3 DNA reads as TGTGCCAGCTCAATCGACAGGGGACACACCATATATTTT. This gives the protein CASSIDRGHTIYF.

V gene TRBV13 combines with J gene TRBJ2-3, with 10 positions matching TRBD2. This CDR3 region has 19 residues. Per germline, CDR1 PRHDT and CDR2 FYEKMQ (reference sequence). V lost 3 bases, J lost 2 bases, and 14 bases stayed unmatched. CDR3 in DNA: TGTGCCAGCAGCTTCTCCCACCCGGGGCTAGCGGGAGCCACAGATACGCAGTATTTT. This sequence encodes CASSFSHPGLAGATDTQYF.

This chain joins TRBV3-1 (or the pseudogene TRBV3-2) and TRBJ2-3; TRBD2 agrees at 9 bases. Germline lookup yields CDR1 LGHDT and CDR2 YNNKEL (reference sequence). V gave up 5 bases and J gave up 2 bases; unmatched junction bases: 8. The CDR3 contains 16 residues. The CDR3 sequence is CASSYIAGANTDTQYF. CDR3 nucleotide sequence: TGTGCCAGCAGCTATATAGCGGGGGCCAACACAGATACGCAGTATTTT.

The chain employs TRBV20-1 and TRBJ2-7, with D possibly being TRBD2 (5 bases). The CDR3 length is 14 residues. V dropped 3 bases and J dropped 1 base, with 13 bases sitting between them. Germline assignment: CDR1 DFQATT and CDR2 SNEGSKA (reference sequence). The CDR3 bases are TGCAGTGCTAGTACACCGACTAAGTCCTACGAGCAGTACTTC. Its protein product is CSASTPTKSYEQYF.

The chain uses TRBV15 and TRBJ2-1, with D possibly being TRBD1 (5 bases). Looked up from germline, CDR1 is LNHNV and CDR2 is YYDKDF (reference sequence). The V and J ends lost 0 bases and 9 bases respectively, with 6 bases between them. This CDR3 has 12 residues. CDR3 in amino acids: CATSRDRGEQFF. The CDR3 coding sequence is TGTGCCACCAGCAGAGATAGGGGTGAGCAGTTCTTC.

The rearrangement uses TRBV27 and TRBJ2-5; 9 bases line up with TRBD1. This CDR3 has 14 amino acids. Germline assignment: CDR1 MNHEY and CDR2 SMNVEV (reference sequence). The junction had 6 bases not matched to a gene; V was cut back by 5 bases and J by 5 bases. The CDR3 loop reads CASSRGQGRETQYF. The CDR3 nucleotides read TGTGCCAGCAGTCGGGGACAGGGTAGGGAGACCCAGTACTTC.

The J gene is TRBJ2-2, the V gene TRBV5-1; perhaps TRBD2 as D (5 bases). The germline V gene has CDR1 SGHRS and CDR2 YFSETQ. V lost 5 bases to trimming and J lost 6 bases, with 17 bases between them. The CDR3 contains 15 residues. CDR3 amino acids: CASSATTGSAGELFF. CDR3 coding DNA: TGCGCCAGCAGTGCGACGACGGGGTCCGCCGGGGAGCTGTTTTTT.